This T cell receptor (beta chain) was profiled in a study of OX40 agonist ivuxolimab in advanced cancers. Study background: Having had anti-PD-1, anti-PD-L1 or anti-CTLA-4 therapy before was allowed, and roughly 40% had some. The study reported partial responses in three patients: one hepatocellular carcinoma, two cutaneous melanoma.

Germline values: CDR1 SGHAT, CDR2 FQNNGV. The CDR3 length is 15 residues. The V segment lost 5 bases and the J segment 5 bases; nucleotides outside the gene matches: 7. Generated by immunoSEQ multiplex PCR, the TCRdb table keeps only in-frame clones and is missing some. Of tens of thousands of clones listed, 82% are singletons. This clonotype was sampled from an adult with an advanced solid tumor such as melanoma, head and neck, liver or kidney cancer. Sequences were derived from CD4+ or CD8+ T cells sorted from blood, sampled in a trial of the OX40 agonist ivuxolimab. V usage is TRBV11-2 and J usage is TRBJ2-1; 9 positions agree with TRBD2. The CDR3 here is CASSPRTSANNEQFF. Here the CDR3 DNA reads TGTGCCAGCAGCCCTCGGACTAGCGCCAACAATGAGCAGTTCTTC.